These T cell receptor beta chains were read from a single sample in a study of identical twins. TCRdb passed the 5' RACE reads through MiXCR, listing each CDR3 protein once. The repertoire includes 400,000 to 550,000 distinct CDR3 sequences, roughly a quarter of them detected once, and roughly 3% sits in the top ten. The same specimen was also included in a second study, on T cells expressing NK-cell markers.

Specimen: CD4+ T cells sorted from blood. All receptors derive from a woman between 18 and 29 years old in good health. Both conserved end residues are part of each CDR3. D genes are given only for firm matches. Clone size, where shown, is once, few, many, or a class for clones that have expanded.

J gene: TRBJ2-1; CDR3 length: 14; D gene: -; clone size: -; V gene: TRBV12-3/TRBV12-4; CDR3 DNA: TGTGCCAGCACTCCGGGAGTCGCCTACAATGAGCAGTTCTTC; CDR3 protein: CASTPGVAYNEQFF
J gene: TRBJ2-7; CDR3 length: 15; D gene: -; clone size: few; V gene: TRBV10-3; CDR3 DNA: TGTGCCATCAGTGAGTTCTCCCGGGTCCGGGGCGAGCAGTACTTC; CDR3 protein: CAISEFSRVRGEQYF
J gene: TRBJ1-6; CDR3 length: 13; D gene: -; clone size: few; V gene: TRBV5-8; CDR3 DNA: TGTGCCAGCAGCTTGTTGTCTAATTCACCCCTCCACTTT; CDR3 protein: CASSLLSNSPLHF
J gene: TRBJ2-2; CDR3 length: 16; D gene: TRBD2; clone size: few; V gene: TRBV7-8; CDR3 DNA: TGTGCCAGCAGCTTAGGGTCTAGCGGAAACACCGGGGAGCTGTTTTTT; CDR3 protein: CASSLGSSGNTGELFF
J gene: TRBJ2-1; CDR3 length: 15; D gene: TRBD1; clone size: few; V gene: TRBV5-1; CDR3 DNA: TGCGCCAGCCGCACCCGACAGGGGGCGATCAATGAGCAGTTCTTC; CDR3 protein: CASRTRQGAINEQFF
J gene: TRBJ1-2; CDR3 length: 16; D gene: TRBD1; clone size: few; V gene: TRBV13; CDR3 DNA: TGTGCCAGCAGCCGGAACAGGGGGACGGCTAACTATGGCTACACCTTC; CDR3 protein: CASSRNRGTANYGYTF
J gene: TRBJ2-3; CDR3 length: 14; D gene: -; clone size: few; V gene: TRBV20-1; CDR3 DNA: TGCAGTGCTAGTGGTTGGGACTTCACAGATACGCAGTATTTT; CDR3 protein: CSASGWDFTDTQYF
J gene: TRBJ2-1; CDR3 length: 15; D gene: TRBD1; clone size: -; V gene: TRBV12-3/TRBV12-4; CDR3 DNA: TGTGCCAGCAGTTCCCGGGACAGGGGGAGAAATGAGCAGTTCTTC; CDR3 protein: CASSSRDRGRNEQFF
J gene: TRBJ2-3; CDR3 length: 15; D gene: TRBD1; clone size: -; V gene: TRBV28; CDR3 DNA: TGTGCCAGCAGTTTCCAGGGGGCTGGAGAAGATACGCAGTATTTT; CDR3 protein: CASSFQGAGEDTQYF
J gene: TRBJ2-7; CDR3 length: 11; D gene: -; clone size: few; V gene: TRBV12-3/TRBV12-4; CDR3 DNA: TGTGCCAGCAGTTTTGAGAGACGGCAGTACTTC; CDR3 protein: CASSFERRQYF
J gene: TRBJ2-1; CDR3 length: 15; D gene: -; clone size: few; V gene: TRBV10-3; CDR3 DNA: TGTGCCATCTCAAGTGGCGTGGGACCCTACAATGAGCAGTTCTTC; CDR3 protein: CAISSGVGPYNEQFF
J gene: TRBJ2-2; CDR3 length: 16; D gene: TRBD2; clone size: -; V gene: TRBV7-2; CDR3 DNA: TGTGCCAGCAGCTTACTAGCGGGGTGGGACACCGGGGAGCTGTTTTTT; CDR3 protein: CASSLLAGWDTGELFF
J gene: TRBJ2-7; CDR3 length: 13; D gene: TRBD1; clone size: -; V gene: TRBV6-1; CDR3 DNA: TGTGCCAGCAGAGGGGGCGAACCCTACGAGCAGTACTTC; CDR3 protein: CASRGGEPYEQYF
J gene: TRBJ2-5; CDR3 length: 11; D gene: -; clone size: -; V gene: TRBV7-9; CDR3 DNA: TGTGCCAGCAGCCCCCCCGAGACCCAGTACTTC; CDR3 protein: CASSPPETQYF
J gene: TRBJ2-3; CDR3 length: 14; D gene: -; clone size: -; V gene: TRBV5-1; CDR3 DNA: TGCGCCAGCAGCTTGGACGGGCCCACAGATACGCAGTATTTT; CDR3 protein: CASSLDGPTDTQYF
J gene: TRBJ2-5; CDR3 length: 15; D gene: -; clone size: -; V gene: TRBV5-1; CDR3 DNA: TGCGCCAGCAGCTTGGTGGTAGCGGCCCAAGAGACCCAGTACTTC; CDR3 protein: CASSLVVAAQETQYF
J gene: TRBJ2-5; CDR3 length: 15; D gene: -; clone size: -; V gene: TRBV15; CDR3 DNA: TGTGCCACCAGCAGACCTAGCGAAAGAGGAGAGACCCAGTACTTC; CDR3 protein: CATSRPSERGETQYF
J gene: TRBJ2-7; CDR3 length: 15; D gene: -; clone size: -; V gene: TRBV25-1; CDR3 DNA: TGTGCCAGCAGTGAACACCCGAGGGGGTCCCACGAGCAGTACTTC; CDR3 protein: CASSEHPRGSHEQYF
J gene: TRBJ2-3; CDR3 length: 13; D gene: -; clone size: -; V gene: TRBV24-1; CDR3 DNA: TGTGCCACCAGTACCGACAGGACAGATACGCAGTATTTT; CDR3 protein: CATSTDRTDTQYF
J gene: TRBJ1-5; CDR3 length: 13; D gene: TRBD1; clone size: -; V gene: TRBV20-1; CDR3 DNA: TGCAGTGCTTCGAACAGGGGTGGGACTAGCCAGCATTTT; CDR3 protein: CSASNRGGTSQHF
J gene: TRBJ2-1; CDR3 length: 15; D gene: -; clone size: few; V gene: TRBV5-5; CDR3 DNA: TGTGCCAGCAGCTTGTCTATTAGCTCCTACAATGAGCAGTTCTTC; CDR3 protein: CASSLSISSYNEQFF
J gene: TRBJ1-3; CDR3 length: 18; D gene: TRBD1; clone size: -; V gene: TRBV18; CDR3 DNA: TGTGCCAGCTCATCCGCCGGGACAGCCGCTACCTTATCAAACACCATATATTTT; CDR3 protein: CASSSAGTAATLSNTIYF
J gene: TRBJ2-2; CDR3 length: 14; D gene: -; clone size: -; V gene: TRBV20-1; CDR3 DNA: TGCAGTGCTAGAGAAACGGGCCCTCCCAGGGAGCTGTTTTTT; CDR3 protein: CSARETGPPRELFF
J gene: TRBJ2-7; CDR3 length: 15; D gene: -; clone size: -; V gene: TRBV29-1; CDR3 DNA: TGCAGCGTCCTACCGGGCTCAAGGAGTGCCTACGAGCAGTACTTC; CDR3 protein: CSVLPGSRSAYEQYF
J gene: TRBJ1-2; CDR3 length: 14; D gene: TRBD1; clone size: -; V gene: TRBV6-2/TRBV6-3; CDR3 DNA: TGTGCCAGCAGTAACAGGGGGCCTAACTATGGCTACACCTTC; CDR3 protein: CASSNRGPNYGYTF
J gene: TRBJ2-7; CDR3 length: 14; D gene: TRBD1; clone size: few; V gene: TRBV5-1; CDR3 DNA: TGCGCCAGCAGCTACCGGGACAGGGTCTACGAGCAGTACTTC; CDR3 protein: CASSYRDRVYEQYF
J gene: TRBJ2-5; CDR3 length: 14; D gene: TRBD1; clone size: -; V gene: TRBV7-2; CDR3 DNA: TGTGCCAGCAGCTTAACCCTCAGGGGGGAGACCCAGTACTTC; CDR3 protein: CASSLTLRGETQYF
J gene: TRBJ2-7; CDR3 length: 13; D gene: -; clone size: -; V gene: TRBV29-1; CDR3 DNA: TGCAGCGTTGAGCAGGCCCAGGGGGGCGAGCAGTACTTC; CDR3 protein: CSVEQAQGGEQYF
J gene: TRBJ2-3; CDR3 length: 14; D gene: -; clone size: -; V gene: TRBV11-2; CDR3 DNA: TGTGCCAGCAGGGCGGCAGGGATCACAGATACGCAGTATTTT; CDR3 protein: CASRAAGITDTQYF
J gene: TRBJ2-6; CDR3 length: 15; D gene: -; clone size: -; V gene: TRBV5-1; CDR3 DNA: TGCGCCAGCAGGCCCATCAATTCTGGGGCCAACGTCCTGACTTTC; CDR3 protein: CASRPINSGANVLTF
J gene: TRBJ1-6; CDR3 length: 14; D gene: -; clone size: -; V gene: TRBV10-3; CDR3 DNA: TGTGCCATCAGTGAGGGACAGTATAATTCACCCCTCCACTTT; CDR3 protein: CAISEGQYNSPLHF
J gene: TRBJ2-2; CDR3 length: 17; D gene: -; clone size: few; V gene: TRBV15; CDR3 DNA: TGTGCCACCAGCAGAGGGGTATCCGGGGGCAACACCGGGGAGCTGTTTTTT; CDR3 protein: CATSRGVSGGNTGELFF